A single sample is the source of the 11 T cell receptor beta chains below, sequenced in a study of blood T cell repertoires in COVID-19. Clones were read by immunoSEQ multiplex PCR, and TCRdb kept only the in-frame ones, dropping some. The sample has about 100,000 clones; more than 65% are singletons. Sequencing input: peripheral blood. The receptors derive from an older man with active or convalescent COVID-19.

This chain joins TRBV7-6 and TRBJ2-3, with D hard to call. V lost 5 bases and J lost 1, with 13 bases in between. Germline CDR1 reads SGHVS; CDR2 reads FNYEAQ. This CDR3 has 15 amino acids. Written as DNA, the CDR3 is TGTGCCAGCAGCCCTAACCAAGTCGGCACAGATACGCAGTATTTT. It codes for CASSPNQVGTDTQYF. The variable domain in full, with the rest retrieved from reference TRBV7-6 and TRBJ2-3, is GAGVSQSPRYKVTKRGQDVALRCDPISGHVSLYWYRQALGQGPEFLTYFNYEAQQDKSGLPNDRFSAERPEGSISTLTIQRTEQRDSAMYRCASSPNQVGTDTQYFGPGTRLTVL.

The rearrangement links TRBV11-3 to TRBJ2-2, with a possible D match to TRBD2 (5 bases). Trimming took 4 bases from V and 4 from J, leaving 19 bases between them. CDR3 length: 17 residues. Germline V CDR1 and CDR2: SGHNT, YENEEA. For the CDR3, the DNA is TGTGCCAGCAGCTCCCAGGTAAAGGGAGAGGGCACCGGGGAGCTGTTTTTT. Protein product: CASSSQVKGEGTGELFF.

The chain recombines TRBV4-3 with TRBJ2-1; 7 nucleotides match TRBD2. V was pared by 1 base and J by 2 bases, with 8 bases of the junction left unmatched. Germline CDR1 is LGHNA and CDR2 is YSLEER. The length of the CDR3 is 17 residues. The CDR3 is CASSQVGSGGTYNEQFF. In nucleotides, the CDR3 is TGCGCCAGCAGCCAAGTCGGATCGGGGGGTACCTACAATGAGCAGTTCTTC.

The chain carries TRBV2 and TRBJ2-5, with 10 bases matching TRBD2. The trim removed 3 bases at V and 5 bases at J, leaving 6 bases unmatched. Germline V gives CDR1 SNHLY, CDR2 FYNNEI. CDR3 length: 15 residues. CDR3 coding DNA: TGTGCCAGCAGTGATCGTAGCGGGAGGCTGGAGACCCAGTACTTC. Its protein product is CASSDRSGRLETQYF.

The J gene is TRBJ1-1, the V gene TRBV5-1; 9 bases are a match to TRBD1. CDR3 size: 16 residues. Germline assignment: CDR1 SGHRS and CDR2 YFSETQ. V dropped 0 bases and J dropped 5; count of bases not matched to a gene: 8. The DNA of the CDR3 is TGCGCCAGCAGCTTGGGGGTGAACAGGGGGCGGACTGAAGCTTTCTTT. Amino acid sequence: CASSLGVNRGRTEAFF.

The rearrangement uses TRBV7-9 and TRBJ2-5; possibly TRBD1 for D (6 bases). V was shortened by 1 base and J by 5 bases, with 14 bases between the two germline ends. From germline, CDR1 is SEHNR and CDR2 FQNEAQ (reference sequence). The CDR3 totals 15 residues. The CDR3 region has the DNA TGTGCCAGCAGCTTAGGACAGGCCAGGTGGGAGACCCAGTACTTC. Translating gives CASSLGQARWETQYF.

The chain combines TRBV11-2 with TRBJ2-5; TRBD2 aligns across 7 bases. The germline V gene encodes CDR1 SGHAT and CDR2 FQNNGV. CDR3 length: 13 amino acids. The trim removed 7 bases at V and 5 bases at J, leaving 7 bases unmatched. CDR3 amino acids: CASTDGGRETQYF. CDR3 in DNA: TGTGCCAGCACCGACGGGGGGAGGGAGACCCAGTACTTC.

The chain links TRBV13 to TRBJ2-1; 7 bases are shared with TRBD2. This CDR3 is 16 amino acids long. CDR1 is PRHDT, CDR2 FYEKMQ, per germline (reference sequence). J gave up 3 bases and V 5 bases, and 10 bases lay outside the gene matches. CDR3 bases: TGTGCCAGCAGCCCCAAGCGGGACTCTTACTACAATGAGCAGTTCTTC. Its translation: CASSPKRDSYYNEQFF.

CDR3 coding DNA: TGTGCCAGCAGTCCTAACTCTGGGGCCAACGTCCTGACTTTC. Translating gives CASSPNSGANVLTF. This rearrangement joins TRBV14 to TRBJ2-6; D remains ambiguous. V lost 6 bases, J lost 0 bases, and 6 bases lay in between. Germline V gene data show CDR1 as SGHDN and CDR2 as FVKESK. This CDR3 comprises 14 residues.

This clone was seen once. The V gene is TRBV5-6, the J gene TRBJ1-5; 8 nucleotides match TRBD1. The V segment lost 0 bases and the J segment 7 bases; nucleotides outside the gene matches: 6. The CDR3 is 15 amino acids. Germline loops: CDR1 SGHDT, CDR2 YYEEEE. CDR3 nucleotide sequence: TGTGCCAGCAGCTTGGCCCAGGGGGCAATCCAGCCCCAGCATTTT. Amino acid sequence: CASSLAQGAIQPQHF.

Written as DNA, the CDR3 is TGTGCCAGCAGTTCAGGGGGCGCGAACACCGGGGAGCTGTTTTTT. Protein sequence: CASSSGGANTGELFF. The V gene is TRBV7-2, the J gene TRBJ2-2; TRBD1 agrees at 8 bases. The CDR3 sequence is 15 residues long. Germline CDR1 and CDR2: SGHTA and FQGNSA. J lost 0 bases, V lost 6 bases, and 3 bases had no gene match.